One and the same sample provided the 16 T cell receptor beta chains below, sequenced in a study of spatial heterogeneity in lung cancer. No antigen is known for these receptors. Time point of the sample: sample taken at primary tumor resection. TCRdb ran MiXCR on the 5' RACE reads and lists one entry per CDR3 protein. The table lists about 13,000 distinct CDR3 sequences, 3.2% of them singletons. Study findings and constraints: Tracking of tumor mutation counts was seen in expanded intratumoral alpha and beta TCR counts.

The sample was lung tumor tissue, taken at surgery. The origin of the receptors is a male donor with early-stage non-small cell lung cancer.

This clonotype has at least ten counts. This chain joins TRBV4-1 and TRBJ1-3; 7 bases map to TRBD1. Germline lookup yields CDR1 MGHRA and CDR2 YSYEKL. V gave up 1 base and J gave up 2 bases; unmatched junction bases: 2. The CDR3 totals 15 residues. This chain's CDR3 is CASSQVDRPGNTIYF. CDR3 coding DNA: TGCGCCAGCAGCCAAGTGGACAGGCCTGGAAACACCATATATTTT.

This clonotype was seen repeatedly, ten times or more. The V and J genes are TRBV7-3 and TRBJ1-6; maybe TRBD1 (5 bases). The CDR3 contains 14 residues. CDR1 and CDR2 (germline): SGHTA, FQGTGA. V was pared by 5 bases and J by 7 bases, with 12 bases between. CDR3: CASSRDLKNSPLHF. Here the CDR3 DNA reads TGTGCCAGCAGCCGGGACTTAAAAAATTCACCCCTCCACTTT.

This clonotype is deemed medium-sized. The CDR3 nucleotides read TGTGCCAGCAGCGGTCCGGACAGTTCCCCAACGATACGAAATCAGCCCCAGCATTTT. It codes for CASSGPDSSPTIRNQPQHF. The genes are TRBV7-8 and TRBJ1-5; tentative D call: TRBD1 (6 bases). The germline gives CDR1 SGHVS, CDR2 FQNEAQ. This CDR3 comprises 19 residues. V gave up 5 bases and J gave up 4 bases, with 27 bases separating them.

This clonotype was found many times. This rearrangement joins TRBV4-3 to TRBJ1-4; D remains ambiguous. The V end was cut by 0 bases, the J end by 8 bases, with 13 bases between. Germline CDR1 LGHNA, CDR2 YSLEER. The CDR3 is made up of 15 amino acids. In nucleotides, the CDR3 is TGCGCCAGCAGCCAAGATGGCAGCCTGGGGGAAAAACTGTTTTTT. This encodes CASSQDGSLGEKLFF.

This clonotype has a count of ten or more. The V and J genes are TRBV18 and TRBJ2-1, with unresolved D. Trimming removed 3 bases from V and 7 bases from J, with 7 bases in between. The V gene's germline CDR1 is KGHSH and CDR2 LQKENI. The CDR3 totals 12 residues. The CDR3 DNA reads as TGTGCCAGCTCACCCCAGGAAAATGAGCAGTTCTTC. This sequence encodes CASSPQENEQFF.

This clonotype was seen only a few times. A much larger clone differs by one base, so this may be a read error. This chain connects TRBV2 to TRBJ2-4; D possibly uses TRBD1 or TRBD2 (6 bases each). Trimming took off 6 bases at V and 13 bases at J, with 16 bases between the two ends. CDR3 length: 12 amino acids. Germline CDR1 reads SNHLY; CDR2 reads FYNNEI. CDR3 bases: TGTGCCAGCAGCCCTGAGGGGGGCATGCAGTACTTC. It encodes CASSPEGGMQYF.

In its sample, this clonotype is medium-sized. The V gene is TRBV11-2, the J gene TRBJ2-2, with D possibly being TRBD1 or TRBD2 (5 bases each). The germline V gene encodes CDR1 SGHAT and CDR2 FQNNGV. CDR3 length equals 13 residues. Trimming left V 7 bases short and J 6 bases short, with 12 bases between. In nucleotides, the CDR3 is TGTGCCAGCACTTGGCGAGGGGCCGGGGAGCTGTTTTTT. Amino acid sequence: CASTWRGAGELFF.

This clonotype was detected many times. The rearrangement links TRBV11-2 to TRBJ1-1, with D uncertain. This CDR3 spans 11 amino acids. CDR1 and CDR2 from the germline V gene are SGHAT and FQNNGV. Trimming pared 5 bases from V and 5 bases from J, leaving 6 bases between. The CDR3: CASSATTEAFF. In nucleotides, the CDR3 is TGTGCCAGCAGCGCGACAACTGAAGCTTTCTTT.

This clonotype occurred many times. V gene TRBV10-3 combines with J gene TRBJ2-7; 10 bases are a match to TRBD1. V dropped 6 bases and J dropped 0; count of bases not matched to a gene: 2. CDR1 is ENHRY, CDR2 SYGVKD, per germline. CDR3 length: 14 residues. DNA of the CDR3: TGTGCCATCAGAGGACAGGGGGGCTCCTACGAGCAGTACTTC. Its protein is CAIRGQGGSYEQYF.

In this sample, this clonotype turned up many times. The J gene is TRBJ2-3, the V gene TRBV20-1; 14 nucleotides match TRBD2. Trimming cost V 1 base and J 6 bases; bases outside gene matches: 3. From germline, CDR1 is DFQATT and CDR2 SNEGSKA (reference sequence). This CDR3 comprises 15 residues. The CDR3 bases are TGCAGTGCTAGAGCCGGGACTAGCGGGGGTGATACGCAGTATTTT. This encodes CSARAGTSGGDTQYF.

Many counts were recorded for this clonotype. The J gene is TRBJ2-3, the V gene TRBV6-1; the D call may be TRBD1 or TRBD2 (6 bases each). Germline V gene sequence: CDR1 MNHNS, CDR2 SASEGT. The CDR3 loop spans 15 amino acids. Trimming shortened V by 1 base and J by 6 bases, and 14 bases separated the two germline ends. The CDR3 loop is CASSEGSGGQDTQYF. Here the CDR3 DNA reads TGTGCCAGCAGTGAAGGGAGTGGGGGGCAGGATACGCAGTATTTT.

Many counts were recorded for this clonotype. The rearrangement joins TRBV7-9 to TRBJ2-7; 10 bases agree with TRBD1. The V gene end was trimmed by 2 bases and the J gene end by 5 bases; junction bases not matched to a gene: 9. The CDR3 length is 16 residues. Per germline, CDR1 SEHNR and CDR2 FQNEAQ (reference sequence). The CDR3 DNA is TGTGCCAGCAGCTTACTGGGGACAGGGGCTTTCAACGAGCAGTACTTC. Translating it yields CASSLLGTGAFNEQYF.

This clonotype was detected a few times. CDR3: CSARGGETGKNSPLHF. In DNA, the CDR3 is TGCAGTGCTAGGGGGGGGGAGACAGGCAAGAATTCACCCCTCCACTTT. This chain links TRBV20-1 with TRBJ1-6; a weak D match, TRBD1 (6 bases). Looked up from germline, CDR1 is DFQATT and CDR2 is SNEGSKA (reference sequence). The ends were cut back, 3 bases at V and 7 bases at J, with 19 bases in the middle. The CDR3 spans 16 residues.

There are many counts of this clonotype. The gene calls are TRBV5-1 and TRBJ2-3; possible D gene TRBD1, 6 bases. Germline V gene lookup returns CDR1 SGHRS and CDR2 YFSETQ. The V end lost 3 bases, the J end lost 4 bases, and 9 bases lay between the germline ends. CDR3 length: 13 residues. CDR3 sequence (DNA): TGCGCCAGCAGCTCTACAGGGTCAGATACGCAGTATTTT. It is translated as CASSSTGSDTQYF.

This clonotype was recorded at least ten times. The CDR3 nucleotides are TGTGCCAGTAGTGCCCAACCGGGGGGCTCCTACGAGCAGTACTTC. Protein product: CASSAQPGGSYEQYF. V gene TRBV19 combines with J gene TRBJ2-7; 7 positions agree with TRBD2. The germline V gene encodes CDR1 LNHDA and CDR2 SQIVND (reference sequence). The CDR3 is 15 amino acids. Germline trimming cut 5 bases from V and 0 bases from J; bases unmatched to any gene: 7.

Many counts were recorded for this clonotype. DNA for the CDR3: TGCGCCAGCAGCCAAGATCTTTCCAAAAGGGGTCAGCCCCAGCATTTT. Protein: CASSQDLSKRGQPQHF. The V gene is TRBV4-1, the J gene TRBJ1-5, with D perhaps TRBD1 (5 bases). This CDR3 spans 16 amino acids. Between the trimmed V and J ends, which lost 0 bases and 6 bases, there was a span of 15 bases. Germline-derived CDR1 and CDR2 are MGHRA and YSYEKL.